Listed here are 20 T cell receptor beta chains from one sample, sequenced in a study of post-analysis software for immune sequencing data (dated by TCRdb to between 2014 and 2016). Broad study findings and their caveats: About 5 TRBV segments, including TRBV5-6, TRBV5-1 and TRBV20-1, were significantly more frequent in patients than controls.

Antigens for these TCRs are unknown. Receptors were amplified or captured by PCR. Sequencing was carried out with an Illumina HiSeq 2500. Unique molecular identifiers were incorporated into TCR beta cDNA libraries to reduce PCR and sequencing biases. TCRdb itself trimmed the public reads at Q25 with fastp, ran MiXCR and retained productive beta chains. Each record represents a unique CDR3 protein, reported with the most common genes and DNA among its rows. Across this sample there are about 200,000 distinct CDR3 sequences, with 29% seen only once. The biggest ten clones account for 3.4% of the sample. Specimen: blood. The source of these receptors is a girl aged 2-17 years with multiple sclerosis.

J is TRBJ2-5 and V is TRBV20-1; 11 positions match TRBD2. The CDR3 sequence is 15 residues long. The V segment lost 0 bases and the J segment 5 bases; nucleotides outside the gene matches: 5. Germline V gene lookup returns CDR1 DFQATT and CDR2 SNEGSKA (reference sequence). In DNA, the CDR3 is TGCAGTGCTAGAGATGCACTAGCGGGGGCGGAGACCCAGTACTTC. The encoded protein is CSARDALAGAETQYF.

This CDR3 is CAWGSLDEQYF. The CDR3 DNA is TGTGCCTGGGGAAGTTTGGACGAGCAGTACTTC. The chain combines TRBV30 with TRBJ2-7; D ambiguous. The CDR3 runs 11 residues. V was trimmed by 5 bases and J by 5 bases, leaving 10 bases between them. From germline, CDR1 is GTSNPN and CDR2 SVGIG (reference sequence). Full variable domain (remainder filled in from reference TRBV30 and TRBJ2-7): SQTIHQWPATLVQPVGSPLSLECTVEGTSNPNLYWYRQAAGRGLQLLFYSVGIGQISSEVPQNLSASRPQDRQFILSSKKLLLSDSGFYLCAWGSLDEQYFGPGTRLTVT.

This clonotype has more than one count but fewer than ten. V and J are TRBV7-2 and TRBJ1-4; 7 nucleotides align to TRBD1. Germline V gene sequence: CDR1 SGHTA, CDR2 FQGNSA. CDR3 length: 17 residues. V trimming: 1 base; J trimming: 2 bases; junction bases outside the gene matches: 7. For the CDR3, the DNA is TGTGCCAGCAGCTTAGAAGCCTCCAGGGGGACTAATGAAAAACTGTTTTTT. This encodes CASSLEASRGTNEKLFF.

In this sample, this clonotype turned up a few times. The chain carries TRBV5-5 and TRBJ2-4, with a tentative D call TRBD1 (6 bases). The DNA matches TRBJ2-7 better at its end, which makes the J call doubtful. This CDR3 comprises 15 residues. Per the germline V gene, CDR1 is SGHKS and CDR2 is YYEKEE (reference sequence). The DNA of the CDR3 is TGTGCCAGCAGCTTTACAGGGTCTACTCCCTACGAGCAGTACTTC. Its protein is CASSFTGSTPYEQYF.

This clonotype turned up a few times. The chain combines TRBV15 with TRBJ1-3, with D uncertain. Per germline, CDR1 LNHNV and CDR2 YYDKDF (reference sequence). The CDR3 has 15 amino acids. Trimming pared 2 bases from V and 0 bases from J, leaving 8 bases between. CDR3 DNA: TGTGCCACCAGCAGACTGCGGGGCTCTGGAAACACCATATATTTT. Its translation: CATSRLRGSGNTIYF.

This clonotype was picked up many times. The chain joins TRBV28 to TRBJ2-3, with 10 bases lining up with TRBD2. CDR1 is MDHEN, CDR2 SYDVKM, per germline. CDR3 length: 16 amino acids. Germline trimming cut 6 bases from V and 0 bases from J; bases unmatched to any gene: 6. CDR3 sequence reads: CASSPRTSGSTDTQYF. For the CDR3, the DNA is TGTGCCAGCAGCCCCAGGACTAGCGGAAGCACAGATACGCAGTATTTT.

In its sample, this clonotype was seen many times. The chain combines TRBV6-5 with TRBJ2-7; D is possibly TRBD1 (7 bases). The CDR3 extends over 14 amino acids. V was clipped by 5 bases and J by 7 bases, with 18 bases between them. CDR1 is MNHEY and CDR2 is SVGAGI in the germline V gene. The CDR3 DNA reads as TGTGCCAGCAGTAGCGATCCAGGGGGGCCGGAGCAGTACTTC. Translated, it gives CASSSDPGGPEQYF.

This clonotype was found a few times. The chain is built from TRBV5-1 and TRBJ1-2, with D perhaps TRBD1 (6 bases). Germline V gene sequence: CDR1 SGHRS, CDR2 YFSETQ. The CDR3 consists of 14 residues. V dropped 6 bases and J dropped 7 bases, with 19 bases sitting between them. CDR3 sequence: CASNQGPGGSGYTF. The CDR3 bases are TGCGCCAGCAACCAAGGCCCCGGGGGCTCTGGCTACACCTTC.

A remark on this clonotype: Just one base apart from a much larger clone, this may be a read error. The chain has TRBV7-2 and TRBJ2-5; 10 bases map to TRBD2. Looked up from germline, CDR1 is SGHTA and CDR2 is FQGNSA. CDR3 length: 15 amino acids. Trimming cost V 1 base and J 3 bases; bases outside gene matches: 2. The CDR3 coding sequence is TGTGCCAGCAGCTTAGTTAGCGGGAGGAAAGAGACCCAGTACTTC. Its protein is CASSLVSGRKETQYF.

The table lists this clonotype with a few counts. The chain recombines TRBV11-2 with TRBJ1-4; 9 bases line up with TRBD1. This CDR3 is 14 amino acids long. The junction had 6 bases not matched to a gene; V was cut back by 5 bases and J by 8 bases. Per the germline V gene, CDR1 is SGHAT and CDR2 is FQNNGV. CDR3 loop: CASSRDRVGEKLFF. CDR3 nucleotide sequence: TGTGCCAGCAGCCGGGACAGGGTCGGCGAAAAACTGTTTTTT.

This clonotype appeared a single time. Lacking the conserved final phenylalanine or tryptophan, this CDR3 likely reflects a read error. This chain's CDR3 is CASSLTNSPLHC. As DNA, the CDR3 is TGTGCCAGCAGTTTAACGAATTCGCCCCTCCACTGT. This chain connects TRBV12-3 or TRBV12-4 to TRBJ1-6; D is uncertain. This CDR3 is 12 amino acids long.

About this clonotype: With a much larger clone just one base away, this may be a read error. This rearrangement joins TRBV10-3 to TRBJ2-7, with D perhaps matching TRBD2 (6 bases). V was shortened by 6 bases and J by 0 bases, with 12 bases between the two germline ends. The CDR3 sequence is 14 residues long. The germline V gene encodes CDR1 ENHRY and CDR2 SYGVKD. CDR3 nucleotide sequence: TGTGCCATCAGCGATAGCGGCTCCTCCTACGAGCAGTACTTC. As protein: CAISDSGSSYEQYF.

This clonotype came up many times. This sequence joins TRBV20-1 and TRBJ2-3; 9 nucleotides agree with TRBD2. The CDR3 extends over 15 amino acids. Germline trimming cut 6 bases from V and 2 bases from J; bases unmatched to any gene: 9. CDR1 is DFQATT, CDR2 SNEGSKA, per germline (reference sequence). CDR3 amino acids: CSAAVAGAITDTQYF. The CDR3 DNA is TGCAGTGCCGCGGTAGCGGGGGCCATCACAGATACGCAGTATTTT.

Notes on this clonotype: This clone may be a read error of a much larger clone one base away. This CDR3 reads CASSRDRLDYEQYF. CDR3 in DNA: TGCGCCAGCAGCCGGGACAGACTGGACTACGAGCAGTACTTC. The J gene is TRBJ2-4, the V gene TRBV5-1; the match to TRBD1 covers 7 bases. The better agreement between TRBJ2-7 and the DNA end casts doubt on the J call. The CDR3 has 14 residues. Germline lookup yields CDR1 SGHRS and CDR2 YFSETQ.

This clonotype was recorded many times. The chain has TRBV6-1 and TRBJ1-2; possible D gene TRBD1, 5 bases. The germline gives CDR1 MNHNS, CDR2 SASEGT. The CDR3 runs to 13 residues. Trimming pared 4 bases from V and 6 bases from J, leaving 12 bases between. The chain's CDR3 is CASSANGGDGYTF. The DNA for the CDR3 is TGTGCCAGCAGTGCAAACGGGGGGGATGGCTACACCTTC.

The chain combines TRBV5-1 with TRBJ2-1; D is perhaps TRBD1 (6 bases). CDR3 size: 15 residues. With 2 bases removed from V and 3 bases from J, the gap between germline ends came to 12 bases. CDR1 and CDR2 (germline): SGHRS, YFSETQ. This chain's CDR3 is CASSFPQGHYNEQFF. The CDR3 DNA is TGCGCCAGCAGCTTCCCCCAGGGGCACTACAATGAGCAGTTCTTC.

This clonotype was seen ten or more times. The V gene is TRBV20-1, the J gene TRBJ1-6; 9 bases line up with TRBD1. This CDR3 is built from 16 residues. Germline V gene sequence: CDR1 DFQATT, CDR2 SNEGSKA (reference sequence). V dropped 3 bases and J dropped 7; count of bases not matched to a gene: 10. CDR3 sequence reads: CSASAQGAVRNSPLHF. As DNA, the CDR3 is TGCAGTGCTAGTGCACAGGGGGCGGTACGGAATTCACCCCTCCACTTT.

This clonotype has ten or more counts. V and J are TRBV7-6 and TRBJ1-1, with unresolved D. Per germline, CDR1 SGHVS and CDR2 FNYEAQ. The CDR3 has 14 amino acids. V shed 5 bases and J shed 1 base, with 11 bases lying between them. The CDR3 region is CASSPGVRNTEAFF. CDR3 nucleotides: TGTGCCAGCAGCCCCGGGGTCCGGAACACTGAAGCTTTCTTT.

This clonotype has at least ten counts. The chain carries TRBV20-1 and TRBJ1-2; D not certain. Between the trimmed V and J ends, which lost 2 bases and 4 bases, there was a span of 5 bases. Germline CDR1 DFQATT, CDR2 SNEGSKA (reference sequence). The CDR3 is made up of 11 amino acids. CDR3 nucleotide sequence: TGCAGTGCTAGAACCCCCTATGGCTACACCTTC. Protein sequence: CSARTPYGYTF.

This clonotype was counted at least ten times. CDR3 nucleotides: TGTGCCAGCAGCTTAGGACCTGCCGGGTACACTGAAGCTTTCTTT. Amino acid sequence: CASSLGPAGYTEAFF. This chain links TRBV7-2 with TRBJ1-1; unclear D gene. In germline, CDR1 is SGHTA, CDR2 FQGNSA. The CDR3 has 15 residues. Trimming stripped 1 base from V and 3 bases from J, with 12 bases between.